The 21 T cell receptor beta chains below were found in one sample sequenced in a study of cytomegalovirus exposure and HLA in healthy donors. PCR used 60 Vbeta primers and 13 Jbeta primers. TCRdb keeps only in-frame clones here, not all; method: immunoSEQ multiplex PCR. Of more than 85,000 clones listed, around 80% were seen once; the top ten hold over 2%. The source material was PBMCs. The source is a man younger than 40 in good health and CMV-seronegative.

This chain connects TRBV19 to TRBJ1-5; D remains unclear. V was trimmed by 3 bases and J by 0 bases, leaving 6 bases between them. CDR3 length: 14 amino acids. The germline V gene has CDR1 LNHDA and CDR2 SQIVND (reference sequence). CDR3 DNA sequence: TGTGCCAGTAGTATGACATCTAGCAATCAGCCCCAGCATTTT. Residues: CASSMTSSNQPQHF. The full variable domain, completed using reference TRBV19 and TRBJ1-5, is DGGITQSPKYLFRKEGQNVTLSCEQNLNHDAMYWYRQDPGQGLRLIYYSQIVNDFQKGDIAEGYSVSREKKESFPLTVTSAQKNPTAFYLCASSMTSSNQPQHFGDGTRLSIL.

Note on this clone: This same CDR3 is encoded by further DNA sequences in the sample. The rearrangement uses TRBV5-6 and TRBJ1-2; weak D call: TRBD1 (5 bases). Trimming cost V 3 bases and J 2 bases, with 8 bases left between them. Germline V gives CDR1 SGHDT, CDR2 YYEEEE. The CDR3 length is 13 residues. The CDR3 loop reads CASSSGGNYGYTF. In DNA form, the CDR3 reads TGTGCCAGCAGCTCCGGGGGGAACTATGGCTACACCTTC.

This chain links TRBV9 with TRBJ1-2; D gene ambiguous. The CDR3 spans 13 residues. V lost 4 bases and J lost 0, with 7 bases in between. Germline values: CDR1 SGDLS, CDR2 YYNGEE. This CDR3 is CASSPRSNYGYTF. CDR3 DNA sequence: TGTGCCAGCAGCCCCCGGTCTAACTATGGCTACACCTTC.

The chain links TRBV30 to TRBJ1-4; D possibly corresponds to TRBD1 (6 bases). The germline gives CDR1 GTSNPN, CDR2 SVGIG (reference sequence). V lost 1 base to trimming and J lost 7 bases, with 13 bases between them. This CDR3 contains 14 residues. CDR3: CAWSAPGEGEKLFF. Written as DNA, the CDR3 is TGTGCCTGGAGTGCCCCAGGGGAGGGTGAAAAACTGTTTTTT.

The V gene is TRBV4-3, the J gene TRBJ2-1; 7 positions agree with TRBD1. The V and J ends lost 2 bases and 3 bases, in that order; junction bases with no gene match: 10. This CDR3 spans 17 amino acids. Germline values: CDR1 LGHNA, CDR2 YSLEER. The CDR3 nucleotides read TGCGCCAGCAGCCAATTCCCGACAGGGCGCTACTACAATGAGCAGTTCTTC. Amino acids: CASSQFPTGRYYNEQFF.

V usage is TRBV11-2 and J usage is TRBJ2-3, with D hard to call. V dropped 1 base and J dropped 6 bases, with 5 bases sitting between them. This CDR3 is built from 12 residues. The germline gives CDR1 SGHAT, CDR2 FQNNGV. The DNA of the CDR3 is TGTGCCAGCAGCTTAGTATCCGATACGCAGTATTTT. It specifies CASSLVSDTQYF.

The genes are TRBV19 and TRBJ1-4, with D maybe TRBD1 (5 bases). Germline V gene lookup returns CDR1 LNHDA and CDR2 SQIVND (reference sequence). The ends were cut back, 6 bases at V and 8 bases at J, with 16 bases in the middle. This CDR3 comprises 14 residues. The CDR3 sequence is CASRSRGLGEKLFF. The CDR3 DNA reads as TGTGCCAGTAGGTCCCGGGGACTAGGAGAAAAACTGTTTTTT.

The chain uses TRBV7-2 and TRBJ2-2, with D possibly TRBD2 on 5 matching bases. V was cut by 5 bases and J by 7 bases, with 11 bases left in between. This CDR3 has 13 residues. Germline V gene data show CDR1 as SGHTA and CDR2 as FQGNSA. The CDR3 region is CASSQNGVGELFF. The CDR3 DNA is TGTGCCAGCAGCCAGAACGGGGTCGGGGAGCTGTTTTTT.

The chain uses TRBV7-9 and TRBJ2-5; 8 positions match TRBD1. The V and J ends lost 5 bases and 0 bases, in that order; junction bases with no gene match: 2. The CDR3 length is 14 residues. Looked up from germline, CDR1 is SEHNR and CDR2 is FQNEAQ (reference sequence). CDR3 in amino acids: CASSRQGNQETQYF. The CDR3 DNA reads TGTGCCAGCAGCCGACAGGGGAACCAAGAGACCCAGTACTTC.

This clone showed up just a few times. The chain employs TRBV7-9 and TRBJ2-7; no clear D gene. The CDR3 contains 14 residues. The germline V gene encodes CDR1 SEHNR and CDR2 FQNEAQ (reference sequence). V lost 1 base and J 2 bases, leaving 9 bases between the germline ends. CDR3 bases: TGTGCCAGCAGCTTAGACGGGTTTGCCTACGAGCAGTACTTC. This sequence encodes CASSLDGFAYEQYF.

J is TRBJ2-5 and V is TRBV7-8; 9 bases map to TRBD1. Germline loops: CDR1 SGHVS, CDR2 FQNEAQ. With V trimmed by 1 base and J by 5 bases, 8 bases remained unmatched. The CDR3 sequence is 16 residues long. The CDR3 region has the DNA TGTGCCAGCAGCTTAGGCCGAGGACAGGGGTGGGAGACCCAGTACTTC. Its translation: CASSLGRGQGWETQYF.

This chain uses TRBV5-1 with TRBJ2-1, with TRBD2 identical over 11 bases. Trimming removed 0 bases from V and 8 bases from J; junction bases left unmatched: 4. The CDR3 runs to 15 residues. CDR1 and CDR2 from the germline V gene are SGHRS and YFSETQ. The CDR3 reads CASSLGLAGRDEQFF. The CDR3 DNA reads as TGCGCCAGCAGCTTGGGACTAGCGGGACGCGATGAGCAGTTCTTC.

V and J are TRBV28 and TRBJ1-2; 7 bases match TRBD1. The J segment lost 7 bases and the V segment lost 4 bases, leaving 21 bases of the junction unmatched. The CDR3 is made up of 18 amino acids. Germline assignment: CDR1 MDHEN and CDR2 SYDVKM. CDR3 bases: TGTGCCAGCAGTTCTTACATCCTCCTGACAGGGTCCGGGAGTGGCTACACCTTC. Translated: CASSSYILLTGSGSGYTF.

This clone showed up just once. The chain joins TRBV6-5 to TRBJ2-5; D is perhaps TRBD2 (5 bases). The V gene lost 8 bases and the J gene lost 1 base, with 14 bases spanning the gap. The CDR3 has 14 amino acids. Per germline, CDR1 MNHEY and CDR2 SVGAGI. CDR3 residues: CASAYSGPQETQYF. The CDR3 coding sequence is TGTGCCAGCGCATACAGCGGACCCCAAGAGACCCAGTACTTC.

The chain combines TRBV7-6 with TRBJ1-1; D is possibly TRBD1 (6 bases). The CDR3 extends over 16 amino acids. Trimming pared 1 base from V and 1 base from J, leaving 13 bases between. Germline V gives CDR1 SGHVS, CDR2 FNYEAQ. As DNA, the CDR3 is TGTGCCAGCAGCTTAGTTTCGGGACAAACGAACACTGAAGCTTTCTTT. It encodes CASSLVSGQTNTEAFF.

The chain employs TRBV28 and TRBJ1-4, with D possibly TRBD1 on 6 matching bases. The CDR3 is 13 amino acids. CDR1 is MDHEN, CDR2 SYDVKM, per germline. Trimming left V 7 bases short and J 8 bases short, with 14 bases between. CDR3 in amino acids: CASNEQGDEKLFF. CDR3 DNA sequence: TGTGCCAGCAACGAACAGGGAGACGAAAAACTGTTTTTT.

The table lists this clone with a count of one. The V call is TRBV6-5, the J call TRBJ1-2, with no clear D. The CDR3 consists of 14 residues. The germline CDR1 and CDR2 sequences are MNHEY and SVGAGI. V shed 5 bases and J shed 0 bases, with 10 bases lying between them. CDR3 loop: CASSPTVANYGYTF. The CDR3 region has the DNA TGTGCCAGCAGTCCTACGGTCGCTAACTATGGCTACACCTTC.

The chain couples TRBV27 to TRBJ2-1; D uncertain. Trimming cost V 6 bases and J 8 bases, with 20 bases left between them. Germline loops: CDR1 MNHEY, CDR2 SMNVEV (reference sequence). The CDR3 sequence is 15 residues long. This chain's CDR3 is CASSSNVRQLHEQFF. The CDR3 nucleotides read TGTGCCAGCAGCTCCAACGTCCGCCAACTACATGAGCAGTTCTTC.

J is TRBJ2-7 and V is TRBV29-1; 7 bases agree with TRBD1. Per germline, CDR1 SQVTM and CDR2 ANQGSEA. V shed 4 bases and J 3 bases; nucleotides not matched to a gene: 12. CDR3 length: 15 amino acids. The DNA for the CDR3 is TGCAGCGTTGCCCTTCGTACAGGGGTCGACTACGAGCAGTACTTC. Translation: CSVALRTGVDYEQYF.

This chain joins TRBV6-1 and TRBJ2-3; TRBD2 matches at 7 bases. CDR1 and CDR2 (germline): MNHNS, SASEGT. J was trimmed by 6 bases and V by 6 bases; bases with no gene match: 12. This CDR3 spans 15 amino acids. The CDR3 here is CASSGREDGRDTQYF. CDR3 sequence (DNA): TGTGCCAGCAGCGGACGGGAGGACGGAAGGGATACGCAGTATTTT.

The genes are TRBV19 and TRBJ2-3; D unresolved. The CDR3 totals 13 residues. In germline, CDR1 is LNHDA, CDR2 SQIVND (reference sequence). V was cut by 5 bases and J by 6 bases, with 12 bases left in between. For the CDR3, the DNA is TGTGCCAGTAGTTACGGGTATATGGATACGCAGTATTTT. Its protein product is CASSYGYMDTQYF.